Sequencing of this T cell receptor (beta chain) was carried out in a study of identical twins. This CDR3 comprises 14 residues. In germline, CDR1 is SGHVS, CDR2 FQNEAQ. J lost 14 bases, V lost 5 bases, and 12 bases had no gene match. A word on this clonotype: As yet, its antigen is unknown.

Findings of the study overall: Recombination models fit unrelated individuals' TCR alpha sharing but underestimated twins'.

TCRdb called the 5' RACE reads again in MiXCR, with one record for every CDR3 protein. The repertoire consists of roughly 250,000 distinct CDR3 sequences, with approximately 8% occurring once and the leading ten covering 5% to 6%. These data were likewise used in another study, on yellow fever vaccine responses in identical twins.

Sequencing used CD8+ T cells sorted from blood. The clonotype originates from a woman under 30 in good health. The chain uses TRBV7-8 and TRBJ1-4; 9 bases map to TRBD1. This CDR3 reads CASSPSGTGLSLFF. CDR3 nucleotides: TGTGCCAGCAGCCCAAGCGGGACAGGGTTGAGTCTGTTTTTT.